This T cell receptor beta chain was retrieved from a study of beta chain features in type 1 diabetes. Study results and caveats: For Type 1 diabetes patients, all four CD4+ subsets carried TCRB CDR3s that were moderately but significantly shorter.

The isolated RNA, all of it, was reverse transcribed, so expressed TCRB transcripts were what got sequenced. Assay used: immunoSEQ multiplex PCR; TCRdb lists only in-frame clones, some missing. The sample contains hundreds of thousands of clones, about 14% of which appear only once. Sorting of CD4+ naive, central memory, regulatory and stem cell-like memory cells was performed via CD45RO/CCR7/CD25/CD127/CD95/CD27. CDR3 length: 14 residues. The J segment lost 7 bases and the V segment lost 7 bases, leaving 10 bases of the junction unmatched. Germline assignment: CDR1 SGHAT and CDR2 FQNNGV. Worth noting for this clone: Antigen: not known.

Sample: naive CD4+ T cells from blood. The gene calls are TRBV11-2 and TRBJ2-4; 7 bases agree with TRBD1. The sequence came from a young man with type 1 diabetes. The CDR3 DNA reads as TGTGCCAGCACCCTCGGACAGGAGTATAACATTCAGTACTTC. It specifies CASTLGQEYNIQYF.